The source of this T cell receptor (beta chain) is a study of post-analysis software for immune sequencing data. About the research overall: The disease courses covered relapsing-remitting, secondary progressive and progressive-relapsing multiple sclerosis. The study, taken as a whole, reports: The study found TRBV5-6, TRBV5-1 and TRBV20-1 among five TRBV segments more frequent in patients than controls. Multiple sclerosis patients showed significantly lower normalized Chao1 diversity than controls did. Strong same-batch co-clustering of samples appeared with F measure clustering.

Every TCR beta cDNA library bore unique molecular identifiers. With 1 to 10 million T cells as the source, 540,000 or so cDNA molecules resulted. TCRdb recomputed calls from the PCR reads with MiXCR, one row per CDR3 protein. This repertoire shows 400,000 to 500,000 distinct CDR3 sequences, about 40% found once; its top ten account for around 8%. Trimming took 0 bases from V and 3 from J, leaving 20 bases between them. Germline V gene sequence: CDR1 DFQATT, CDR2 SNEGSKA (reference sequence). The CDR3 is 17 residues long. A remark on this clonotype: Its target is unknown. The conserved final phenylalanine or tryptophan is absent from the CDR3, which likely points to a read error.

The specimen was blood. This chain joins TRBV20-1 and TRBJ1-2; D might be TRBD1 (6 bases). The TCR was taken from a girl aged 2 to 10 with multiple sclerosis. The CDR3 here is CSARDRGGAARYYGYTC. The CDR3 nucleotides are TGCAGTGCTAGAGATAGGGGGGGCGCAGCCAGGTACTATGGCTACACCTGC.